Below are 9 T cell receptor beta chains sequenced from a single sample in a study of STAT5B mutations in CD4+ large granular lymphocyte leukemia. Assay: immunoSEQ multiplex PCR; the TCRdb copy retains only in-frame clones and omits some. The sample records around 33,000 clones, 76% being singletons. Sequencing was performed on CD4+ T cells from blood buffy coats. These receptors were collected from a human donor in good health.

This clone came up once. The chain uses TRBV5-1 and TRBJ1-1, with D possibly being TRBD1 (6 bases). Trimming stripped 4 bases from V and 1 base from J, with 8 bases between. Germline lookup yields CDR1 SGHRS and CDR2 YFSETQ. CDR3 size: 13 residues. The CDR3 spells CASSTTGNTEAFF. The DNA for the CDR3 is TGCGCCAGCAGCACGACAGGGAACACTGAAGCTTTCTTT. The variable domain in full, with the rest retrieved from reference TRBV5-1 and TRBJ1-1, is KAGVTQTPRYLIKTRGQQVTLSCSPISGHRSVSWYQQTPGQGLQFLFEYFSETQRNKGNFPGRFSGRQFSNSRSEMNVSTLELGDSALYLCASSTTGNTEAFFGQGTRLTVV.

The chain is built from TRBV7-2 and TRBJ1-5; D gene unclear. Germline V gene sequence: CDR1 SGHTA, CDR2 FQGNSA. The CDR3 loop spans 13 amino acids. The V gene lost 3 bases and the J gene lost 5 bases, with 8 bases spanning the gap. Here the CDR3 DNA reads TGTGCCAGCAGCTTTGAAAGTTATCAGCCCCAGCATTTT. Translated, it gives CASSFESYQPQHF.

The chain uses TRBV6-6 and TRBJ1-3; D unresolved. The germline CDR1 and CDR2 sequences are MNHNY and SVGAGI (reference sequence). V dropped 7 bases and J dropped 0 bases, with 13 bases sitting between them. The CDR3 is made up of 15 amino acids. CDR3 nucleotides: TGTGCCAGCATCCTGGACGGCCGCTCTGGAAACACCATATATTTT. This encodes CASILDGRSGNTIYF.

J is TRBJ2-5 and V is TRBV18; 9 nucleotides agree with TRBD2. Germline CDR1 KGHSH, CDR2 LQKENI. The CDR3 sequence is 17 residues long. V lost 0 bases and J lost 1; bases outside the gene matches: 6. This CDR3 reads CASSPPGLASPQETQYF. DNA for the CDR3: TGTGCCAGCTCACCACCGGGACTAGCCTCCCCCCAAGAGACCCAGTACTTC.

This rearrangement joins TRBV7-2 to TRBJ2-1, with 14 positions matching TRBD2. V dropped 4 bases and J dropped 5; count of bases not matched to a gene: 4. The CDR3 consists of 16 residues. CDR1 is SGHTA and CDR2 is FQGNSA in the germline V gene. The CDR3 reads CASSSGLAGGDNEQFF. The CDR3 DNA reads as TGTGCCAGCAGCTCCGGACTAGCGGGAGGAGACAATGAGCAGTTCTTC. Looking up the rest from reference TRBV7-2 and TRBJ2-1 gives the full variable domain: GAGVSQSPSNKVTEKGKDVELRCDPISGHTALYWYRQSLGQGLEFLIYFQGNSAPDKSGLPSDRFSAERTGGSVSTLTIQRTQQEDSAVYLCASSSGLAGGDNEQFFGPGTRLTVL.

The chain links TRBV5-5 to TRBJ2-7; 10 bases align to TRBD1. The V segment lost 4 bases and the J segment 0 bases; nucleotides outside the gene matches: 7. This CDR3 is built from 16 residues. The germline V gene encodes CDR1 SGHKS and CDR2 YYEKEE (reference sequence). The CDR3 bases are TGTGCCAGCAGCCAGGGACAGGGGAAACCCTCCTACGAGCAGTACTTC. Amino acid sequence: CASSQGQGKPSYEQYF.

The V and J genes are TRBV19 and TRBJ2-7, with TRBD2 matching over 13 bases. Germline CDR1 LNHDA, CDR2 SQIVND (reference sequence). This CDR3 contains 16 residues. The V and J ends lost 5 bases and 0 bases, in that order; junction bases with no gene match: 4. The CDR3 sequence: CASSFGLAGVSYEQYF. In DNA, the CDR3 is TGTGCCAGTAGTTTCGGACTAGCGGGAGTCTCCTACGAGCAGTACTTC.

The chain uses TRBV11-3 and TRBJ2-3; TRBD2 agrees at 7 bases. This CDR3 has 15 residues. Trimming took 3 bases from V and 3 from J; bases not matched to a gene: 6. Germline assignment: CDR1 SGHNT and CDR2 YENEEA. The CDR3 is CASSFRTGGTDTQYF. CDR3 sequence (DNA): TGTGCCAGCAGCTTTCGGACGGGGGGTACAGATACGCAGTATTTT.

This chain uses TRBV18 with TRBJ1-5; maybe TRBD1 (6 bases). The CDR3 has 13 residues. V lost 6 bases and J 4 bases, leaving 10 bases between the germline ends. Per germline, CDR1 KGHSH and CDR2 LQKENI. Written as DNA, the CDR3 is TGTGCCAGCTCGAAAGGGGGGAATCAGCCCCAGCATTTT. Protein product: CASSKGGNQPQHF.